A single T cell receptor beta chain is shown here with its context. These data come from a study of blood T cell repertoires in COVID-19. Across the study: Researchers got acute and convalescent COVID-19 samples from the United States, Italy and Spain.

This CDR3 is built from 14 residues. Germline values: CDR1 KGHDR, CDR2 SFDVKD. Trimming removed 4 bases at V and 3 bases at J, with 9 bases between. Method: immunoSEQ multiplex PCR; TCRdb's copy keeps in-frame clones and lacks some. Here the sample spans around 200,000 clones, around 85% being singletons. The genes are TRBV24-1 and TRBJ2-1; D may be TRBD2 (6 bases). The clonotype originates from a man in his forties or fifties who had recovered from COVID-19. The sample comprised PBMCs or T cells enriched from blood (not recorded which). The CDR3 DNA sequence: TGTGCCACCAGTGACGGGAGTAACTACAATGAGCAGTTCTTC. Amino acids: CATSDGSNYNEQFF.